The sequence of this TCR beta chain was determined in a study of blood T cell repertoires in COVID-19. In the study overall: Samples taken during acute and convalescent COVID-19 were collected in the United States, Italy and Spain. Sources were T cells, B-cell-depleted T cells, or PBMCs; the material itself was cDNA or gDNA.

CDR3 size: 11 residues. Germline V gene sequence: CDR1 MRHNA, CDR2 SNTAGT. Trimming took off 7 bases at V and 3 bases at J, with 6 bases between the two ends. Per the authors' pipeline: By means of reference gene primer amplification, nucleated cell counts were estimated. The method was immunoSEQ multiplex PCR; TCRdb's version includes in-frame clones alone and lacks a portion of them. The V and J calls and clone size were taken over from that table, and D and trimming were inferred from the DNA. Of about 200,000 clones in the sample, approximately 87% are singletons; the top ten hold approximately 6.2%.

Source material: peripheral blood. This TCR was recovered from a man aged 55 to 70 who had recovered from COVID-19. The rearrangement joins TRBV6-4 to TRBJ1-1; D remains ambiguous. In DNA form, the CDR3 reads TGTGCCAGCAACGGGGACACTGAAGCTTTCTTT. As protein: CASNGDTEAFF.